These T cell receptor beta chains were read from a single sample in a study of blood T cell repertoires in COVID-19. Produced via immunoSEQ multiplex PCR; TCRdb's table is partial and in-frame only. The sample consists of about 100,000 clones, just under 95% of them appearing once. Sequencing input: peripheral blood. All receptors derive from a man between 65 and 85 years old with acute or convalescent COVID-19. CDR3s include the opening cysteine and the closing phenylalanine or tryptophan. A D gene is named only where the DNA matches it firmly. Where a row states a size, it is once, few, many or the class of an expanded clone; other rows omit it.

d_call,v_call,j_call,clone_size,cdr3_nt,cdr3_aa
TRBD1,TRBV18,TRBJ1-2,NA,TGTGCCAGCTCACCGGGACAGGGGGACTATGGCTACACCTTC,CASSPGQGDYGYTF
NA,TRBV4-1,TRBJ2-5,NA,TGCGCCAGCAGCCCAGGGGACCGGGAAGAGACCCAGTACTTC,CASSPGDREETQYF
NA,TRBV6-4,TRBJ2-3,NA,TGTGCCAGCAGTGACTCTGGAAGGGGTACGCAGTATTTT,CASSDSGRGTQYF
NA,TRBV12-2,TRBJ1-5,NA,TGTGCAAGTCGCTCGAATCAGGGTTTCTATCAGCCCCAGCATTTT,CASRSNQGFYQPQHF
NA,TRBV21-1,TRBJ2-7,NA,TGTGCCAGCACCCATGGGATTAGGACTAGCGCGAGCTCCTACGAGCAGTACTTC,CASTHGIRTSASSYEQYF
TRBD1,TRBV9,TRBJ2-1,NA,TGTGCCAGCAGCACCGGACAGGGCCATGAGCAGTTCTTC,CASSTGQGHEQFF
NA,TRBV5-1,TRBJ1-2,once,TGCGCCAGCAGCAACGGGAACCAGCGCGGTGGCTACACCTTC,CASSNGNQRGGYTF
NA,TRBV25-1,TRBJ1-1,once,TGTGCCAGCAGTGAATGGAGCTCCACTGAAGCTTTCTTT,CASSEWSSTEAFF
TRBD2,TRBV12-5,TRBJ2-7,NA,TGTGCTAGTGGTTTGGGGCTTCTAGCGGAGAGCTCCTACGAGCAGTACTTC,CASGLGLLAESSYEQYF
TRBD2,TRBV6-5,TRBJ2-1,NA,TGTGCCAGCAGTTACGGGCTAGCGGGAGTCAATGAGCAGTTCTTC,CASSYGLAGVNEQFF
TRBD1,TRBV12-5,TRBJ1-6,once,TGTGCTAGTGGTTTGACCCGTCCCGACAGGGGCCAAACCCTCCACTTT,CASGLTRPDRGQTLHF
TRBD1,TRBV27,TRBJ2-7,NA,TGTGCCAGCAGTACCGGGACAGGGGGCGAGCAGTACTTC,CASSTGTGGEQYF
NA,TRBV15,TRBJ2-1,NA,TGTGCCACCAGCAGAGAAAGCGGCGCCTACAATGAGCAGTTCTTC,CATSRESGAYNEQFF
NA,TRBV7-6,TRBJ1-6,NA,TGTGCCAGCAGCTTCAGGGGTAATTCACCCCTCCACTTT,CASSFRGNSPLHF
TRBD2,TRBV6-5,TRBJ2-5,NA,TGTGCCAGCGGACTAGCGGGAGATCGAGAGACCCAGTACTTC,CASGLAGDRETQYF
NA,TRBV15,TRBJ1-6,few,TGTGCCACCAGCAGAGAGGGCGCGAGCTCCTATAATTCACCCCTCCACTTT,CATSREGASSYNSPLHF
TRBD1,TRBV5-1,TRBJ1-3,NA,TGCGCCAGCAGCGAGGGACAGGGTTCCGGAAACACCATATATTTT,CASSEGQGSGNTIYF
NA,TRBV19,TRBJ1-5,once,TGTGCCAGTAGTATAGCCCTCAATCAGCCCCAGCATTTT,CASSIALNQPQHF
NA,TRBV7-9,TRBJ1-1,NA,TGTGCCAGCAGCTTACAAACTCGGGGGGTAGATTTCTTT,CASSLQTRGVDFF
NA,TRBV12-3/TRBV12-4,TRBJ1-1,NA,TGTGCCAGCAGTTTTCAGGTGAACACTGAAGCTTTCTTT,CASSFQVNTEAFF
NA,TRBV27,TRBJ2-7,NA,TGTGCCAGCAGTACCTACTTGGGGGGGCGGACCTACGAGCAGTACTTC,CASSTYLGGRTYEQYF
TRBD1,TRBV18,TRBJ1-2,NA,TGTGCCAGCTCACCAAGACAGGGCGCGTTTGGCTACACCTTC,CASSPRQGAFGYTF
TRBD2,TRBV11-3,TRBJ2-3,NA,TGTGCCAGCAGCTTAGGACTAGCGGGAGGCTCAGATACGCAGTATTTT,CASSLGLAGGSDTQYF
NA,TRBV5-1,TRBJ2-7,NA,TGCGCCAGCAGCTTGATAGACGAGCAGTACTTC,CASSLIDEQYF
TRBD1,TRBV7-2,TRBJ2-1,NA,TGTGCCAGCAAGTCCGGGACAGCCAATGAGCAGTTCTTC,CASKSGTANEQFF
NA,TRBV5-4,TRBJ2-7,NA,TGTGCCAGCAGCCCCGGGGGCTACGAGCAGTACTTC,CASSPGGYEQYF
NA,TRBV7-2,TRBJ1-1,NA,TGTGCCAGCAGCGACCACAGGGCGCACGCCCGGACCAACACTGAAGCTTTCTTT,CASSDHRAHARTNTEAFF
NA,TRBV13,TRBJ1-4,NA,TGTGCCAGCAGCTTAGGGGGGCGAGAAAAACTGTTTTTT,CASSLGGREKLFF
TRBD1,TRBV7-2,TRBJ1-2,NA,TGTGCCAGCAGCCTAATTGGAGGACAGGGTTACTATGGCTACACCTTC,CASSLIGGQGYYGYTF
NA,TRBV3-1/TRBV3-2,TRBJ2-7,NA,TGTGCCAGCAGACTAGGGGGCGCGGGGTCCTACGAGCAGTACTTC,CASRLGGAGSYEQYF
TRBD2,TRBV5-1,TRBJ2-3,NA,TGCGCCAGCAGGACCGGGACTAGCGAATTCACAGATACGCAGTATTTT,CASRTGTSEFTDTQYF
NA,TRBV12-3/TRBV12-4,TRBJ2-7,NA,TGTGCCAGCAGAACCGGGACTGGCTACGAGCAGTACTTC,CASRTGTGYEQYF
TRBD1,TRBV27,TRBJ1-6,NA,TGTGCCAGCAGTTTGGACAGGGGGATCTATAATTCACCCCTCCACTTT,CASSLDRGIYNSPLHF
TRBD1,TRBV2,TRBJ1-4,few,TGTGCCAGCACCAGACAGGGTATCGGTGAAAAACTGTTTTTT,CASTRQGIGEKLFF
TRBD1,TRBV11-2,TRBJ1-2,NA,TGTGCCAGCAGAACACAGGGGGTTACTGGCTACACCTTC,CASRTQGVTGYTF
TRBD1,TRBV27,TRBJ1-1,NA,TGTGCCAGCAGTCCCTGGACAGGCAACACTGAAGCTTTCTTT,CASSPWTGNTEAFF
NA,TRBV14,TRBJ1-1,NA,TGTGCCAGCAGGTCCTCAGCGGGGGTATGGACTGAAGCTTTCTTT,CASRSSAGVWTEAFF
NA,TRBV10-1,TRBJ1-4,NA,TGCGCCAGCAGTGAGAAGGGGAGGGAAAAACTGTTTTTT,CASSEKGREKLFF
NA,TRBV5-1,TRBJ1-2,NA,TGCGCCAGCAATTTACAGCCTGCTAACTATGGCTACACCTTC,CASNLQPANYGYTF
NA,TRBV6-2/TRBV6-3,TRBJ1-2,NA,TGTGCCAGCAGTCGAATAACCTTGACAGGAAACTATGGCTACACCTTC,CASSRITLTGNYGYTF
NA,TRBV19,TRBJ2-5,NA,TGTGCCAGTAGTGGGAGTGGGGAGACCCAGTACTTC,CASSGSGETQYF
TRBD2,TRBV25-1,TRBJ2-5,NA,TGTGCCAGCAGTGAATATTCCCTAGCGGGAGAAGAGACCCAGTACTTC,CASSEYSLAGEETQYF
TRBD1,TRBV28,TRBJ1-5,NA,TGTGCCAGCGGGACAGGGGGAAGTAATGGTAGCAATCAGCCCCAGCATTTT,CASGTGGSNGSNQPQHF
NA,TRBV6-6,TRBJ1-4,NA,TGTGCCAGCAGTTACGGGACAACGGGTGAACTGTTTTTT,CASSYGTTGELFF
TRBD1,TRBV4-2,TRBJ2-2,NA,TGTGCCAGCAGCCAGCAGGGGGCTGGGACCGGGGAGCTGTTTTTT,CASSQQGAGTGELFF
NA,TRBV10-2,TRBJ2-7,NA,TGCGCCAGCAGCGTTGACACTTACGAGCAGTACTTC,CASSVDTYEQYF
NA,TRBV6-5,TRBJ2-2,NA,TGTGCCAGCAGTTATTATACAGGGAACACCGGGGAGCTGTTTTTT,CASSYYTGNTGELFF
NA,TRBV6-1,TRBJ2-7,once,TGTGCCAGCAGTGAAGCAGGAACAGCCCTCTCCTACGAGCAGTACTTC,CASSEAGTALSYEQYF